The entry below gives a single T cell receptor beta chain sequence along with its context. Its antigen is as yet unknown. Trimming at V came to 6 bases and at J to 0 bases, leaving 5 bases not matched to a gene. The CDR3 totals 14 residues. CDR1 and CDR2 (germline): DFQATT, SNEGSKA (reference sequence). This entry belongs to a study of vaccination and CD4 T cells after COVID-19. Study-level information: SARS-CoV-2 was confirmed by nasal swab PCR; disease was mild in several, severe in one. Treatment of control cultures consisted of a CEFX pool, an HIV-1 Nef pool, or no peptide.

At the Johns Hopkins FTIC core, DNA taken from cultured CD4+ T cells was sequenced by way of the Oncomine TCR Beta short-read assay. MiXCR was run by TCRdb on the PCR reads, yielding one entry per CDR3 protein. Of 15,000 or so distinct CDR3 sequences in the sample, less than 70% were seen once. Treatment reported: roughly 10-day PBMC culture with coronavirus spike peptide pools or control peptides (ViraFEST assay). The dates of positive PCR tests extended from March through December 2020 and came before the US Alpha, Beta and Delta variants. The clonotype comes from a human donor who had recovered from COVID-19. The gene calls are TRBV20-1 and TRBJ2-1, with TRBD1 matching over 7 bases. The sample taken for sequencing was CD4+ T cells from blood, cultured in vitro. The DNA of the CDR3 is TGCAGTGCGAGGGGGCTGAGCTCCTACAATGAGCAGTTCTTC. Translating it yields CSARGLSSYNEQFF.